A single sample gave rise to the 13 T cell receptor beta chains below, sequenced in a study. TCRdb called the RT-PCR reads again in MiXCR, with one record for every CDR3 protein. The sample has hundreds of thousands of distinct CDR3 sequences, approximately 15% seen once. Specimen: memory CD4+ T cells from blood. Every receptor here comes from a female donor in good health, serving as a healthy control.

This clonotype was detected only a few times. V usage is TRBV24-1 and J usage is TRBJ2-1; D may match TRBD1 or TRBD2 (6 bases each). The CDR3 has 14 residues. Trimming took 4 bases from V and 7 from J, leaving 13 bases between them. In germline, CDR1 is KGHDR, CDR2 SFDVKD. The CDR3 reads CATSEQGGRNEQFF. As DNA, the CDR3 is TGTGCCACCAGTGAACAGGGAGGTAGGAATGAGCAGTTCTTC.

This clonotype was observed a few times. The chain is built from TRBV10-3 and TRBJ2-2, with 12 bases matching TRBD2. This CDR3 has 15 residues. J lost 7 bases, V lost 4 bases, and 4 bases had no gene match. Germline-derived CDR1 and CDR2 are ENHRY and SYGVKD. DNA of the CDR3: TGTGCCATCAGTGGACTAGCGGGAGAAGTCGGGGAGCTGTTTTTT. Translation: CAISGLAGEVGELFF.

Only a few counts were recorded for this clonotype. The rearrangement links TRBV28 to TRBJ2-7; no definite D call. This CDR3 is 13 amino acids long. V lost 3 bases, J lost 4 bases, and 10 bases lay in between. CDR1 and CDR2 (germline): MDHEN, SYDVKM. CDR3 DNA sequence: TGTGCCAGCAGTTTGGGGTTCAGATACGAGCAGTACTTC. Translating gives CASSLGFRYEQYF.

In this sample, this clonotype turned up many times. The chain combines TRBV6-5 with TRBJ2-5; 9 nucleotides align to TRBD2. J was trimmed by 5 bases and V by 2 bases; bases with no gene match: 12. Germline CDR1 MNHEY, CDR2 SVGAGI. This CDR3 is 17 amino acids long. For the CDR3, the DNA is TGTGCCAGCAGTTACACCGTGGCGGGAGGGAGCCGGGAGACCCAGTACTTC. It specifies CASSYTVAGGSRETQYF.

This clonotype was seen more than once but under ten times. The gene calls are TRBV7-2 and TRBJ1-2; D gene ambiguous. Deletions cut 4 bases from V and 8 bases from J, with 17 bases between. Germline V gives CDR1 SGHTA, CDR2 FQGNSA. CDR3 length: 14 residues. CDR3: CASSSGMATGGYTF. The CDR3 DNA reads as TGTGCCAGCAGCTCCGGGATGGCGACGGGGGGCTACACCTTC.

CDR3 nucleotide sequence: TGTGCCAGCAGCTTATCTCTAGCGGGCACCTACGAGCAGTACTTC. This translates into CASSLSLAGTYEQYF. The genes are TRBV7-2 and TRBJ2-7; 8 bases are a match to TRBD2. The CDR3 covers 15 residues. The germline gives CDR1 SGHTA, CDR2 FQGNSA. With 2 bases clipped from V and 2 bases from J, the junction kept 5 bases outside the gene matches. Full variable domain (rest looked up from reference TRBV7-2 and TRBJ2-7): GAGVSQSPSNKVTEKGKDVELRCDPISGHTALYWYRQSLGQGLEFLIYFQGNSAPDKSGLPSDRFSAERTGGSVSTLTIQRTQQEDSAVYLCASSLSLAGTYEQYFGPGTRLTVT.

The chain has TRBV27 and TRBJ1-4; D might be TRBD1 (5 bases). The CDR3 totals 15 residues. V dropped 8 bases and J dropped 8 bases, with 21 bases sitting between them. Germline V CDR1 and CDR2: MNHEY, SMNVEV (reference sequence). The DNA for the CDR3 is TGTGCCAGCCTCCCTGGGGGGGAGAGCGACGAAAAACTGTTTTTT. It encodes CASLPGGESDEKLFF.

As regards this clonotype: At one end the junction does not follow the germline gene, possibly because of a read error. This CDR3 reads CDSSPARSGELFF. The CDR3 DNA sequence: TGTGACAGCAGCCCCGCCCGGTCCGGGGAGCTGTTTTTT. The chain joins TRBV9 to TRBJ2-2; D gene unclear. The CDR3 totals 13 residues. Germline CDR1 is SGDLS and CDR2 is YYNGEE.

In this sample, this clonotype turned up many times. This chain links TRBV7-2 with TRBJ2-7; 9 nucleotides line up with TRBD2. The V gene end was trimmed by 3 bases and the J gene end by 3 bases; junction bases not matched to a gene: 3. Germline V gene sequence: CDR1 SGHTA, CDR2 FQGNSA. The CDR3 has 14 amino acids. CDR3 sequence: CASSLVAGVYEQYF. CDR3 sequence (DNA): TGTGCCAGCAGCTTGGTAGCGGGAGTCTACGAGCAGTACTTC.

This clonotype was detected only a few times. The chain recombines TRBV3-1 with TRBJ1-5, with TRBD1 identical over 7 bases. CDR3 length: 15 residues. J lost 6 bases, V lost 4 bases, and 9 bases had no gene match. Germline V gene data show CDR1 as LGHDT and CDR2 as YNNKEL (reference sequence). The CDR3 loop is CASSPRGGGSQPQHF. In nucleotides, the CDR3 is TGTGCCAGCAGCCCCCGGGGAGGGGGCAGTCAGCCCCAGCATTTT.

This clonotype has a handful of counts. The V and J genes are TRBV28 and TRBJ2-7; D call uncertain. The CDR3 is 15 amino acids. V was pared by 5 bases and J by 3 bases, with 17 bases between. Germline V gene data show CDR1 as MDHEN and CDR2 as SYDVKM. CDR3 DNA sequence: TGTGCCAGCAGTACTACACGTTCTATCGACTACGAGCAGTACTTC. It yields the protein CASSTTRSIDYEQYF. Full variable domain (remainder filled in from reference TRBV28 and TRBJ2-7): DVKVTQSSRYLVKRTGEKVFLECVQDMDHENMFWYRQDPGLGLRLIYFSYDVKMKEKGDIPEGYSVSREKKERFSLILESASTNQTSMYLCASSTTRSIDYEQYFGPGTRLTVT.

This clonotype was found a few times. The rearrangement joins TRBV27 to TRBJ1-4; TRBD1 matches at 10 bases. The CDR3 runs to 18 residues. V dropped 7 bases and J dropped 2; count of bases not matched to a gene: 13. CDR1 is MNHEY, CDR2 SMNVEV, per germline (reference sequence). Written as DNA, the CDR3 is TGTGCCAGCAAGCGACAGGGGGCGTCAAGTACGACTAATGAAAAACTGTTTTTT. Translated, it gives CASKRQGASSTTNEKLFF.

This clonotype was observed at least ten times. The rearrangement links TRBV5-1 to TRBJ2-3; D gene uncertain. This CDR3 has 16 amino acids. The V gene lost 0 bases and the J gene lost 0 bases, with 11 bases spanning the gap. Germline V gene data show CDR1 as SGHRS and CDR2 as YFSETQ. The DNA for the CDR3 is TGCGCCAGCAGCTTGGGGCTTCTTGAGAGCACAGATACGCAGTATTTT. It specifies CASSLGLLESTDTQYF.